Given below is one T cell receptor beta chain in context. Its target is unknown. Primers included in the PCR were 60 Vbeta and 13 Jbeta primers. The data were produced by immunoSEQ multiplex PCR, yet TCRdb's version contains in-frame clones alone and is incomplete. This sample has approximately 120,000 clones, with around 72% found just once. The sample originates from a study of cytomegalovirus exposure and HLA in healthy donors. The germline gives CDR1 SGDLS, CDR2 YYNGEE. With 0 bases removed from V and 7 bases from J, the gap between germline ends came to 12 bases. The CDR3 is 14 amino acids. Study results and caveats: There were several of the most significant clusters that appeared linked to common viral pathogens in a later analysis. Most observed TCR sequences were rare, whereas some public TCRs were detected in many donors. Some V segments (TRBV6-2 and TRBV6-3 among them) were excluded as indistinguishable. Specificity for CMV antigens was confirmed in vitro for a few of the CMV-associated chains.

The receptor was isolated from a man aged 25-45 years in good health and CMV-seronegative. The sequencing sample was made of PBMCs. This chain connects TRBV9 to TRBJ2-3; maybe TRBD1 (6 bases). CDR3 residues: CASSVGGGGYTQYF. The CDR3 region has the DNA TGTGCCAGCAGCGTAGGTGGGGGCGGGTATACGCAGTATTTT. The complete variable domain, with remaining parts taken from reference TRBV9 and TRBJ2-3, reads DSGVTQTPKHLITATGQRVTLRCSPRSGDLSVYWYQQSLDQGLQFLIQYYNGEERAKGNILERFSAQQFPDLHSELNLSSLELGDSALYFCASSVGGGGYTQYFGPGTRLTVL.